Following are 2 T cell receptor beta chains from one sample sequenced in a study of blood T cell repertoires in COVID-19. Clones were sequenced by immunoSEQ multiplex PCR, and TCRdb holds only the in-frame ones, with some missing. Here the sample spans roughly 290,000 clones, 85% being singletons. What was sequenced was peripheral blood. These receptors were obtained from a woman in her 50s with active or convalescent COVID-19.

The V call is TRBV28, the J call TRBJ1-3, with 8 bases matching TRBD1. From germline, CDR1 is MDHEN and CDR2 SYDVKM. The CDR3 covers 14 residues. V shed 8 bases, J shed 2 bases, and the junction held 5 bases outside the gene matches. The CDR3 reads CASVDRGAGNTIYF. The CDR3 DNA sequence: TGTGCCAGCGTCGACAGGGGAGCTGGAAACACCATATATTTT.

The chain links TRBV7-2 to TRBJ2-5; D ambiguous. Germline V lookup: CDR1 SGHTA, CDR2 FQGNSA. The V end lost 5 bases, the J end lost 5 bases, and 21 bases lay between the germline ends. CDR3 length: 16 amino acids. CDR3 nucleotide sequence: TGTGCCAGCAGCCTCCGGCCGGGTAGGCTGCACGAGACCCAGTACTTC. Encoded protein: CASSLRPGRLHETQYF. The entire variable domain, with the rest obtained from reference TRBV7-2 and TRBJ2-5, is as follows: GAGVSQSPSNKVTEKGKDVELRCDPISGHTALYWYRQSLGQGLEFLIYFQGNSAPDKSGLPSDRFSAERTGGSVSTLTIQRTQQEDSAVYLCASSLRPGRLHETQYFGPGTRLLVL.